Sequencing of this T cell receptor beta chain was carried out in a study of shared clonotypes between healthy human individuals (dated by TCRdb to 2018 to 2020). For context, the study as a whole: A few men and a couple of women, aged 18 to 49 years, made up the cohort. For each donor, three plates each were used for CD4 naive and CD4 memory, two plates were used for CD8 naive, and one plate was used for CD8 memory. To increase sequencing depth and limit assay-specific biases, different laboratories used diverse techniques to prepare libraries and sequence TCR repertoires. To estimate repertoire size and how much clonotype sharing occurs between individuals, the study deeply sequenced the blood TCR repertoires of about five healthy adults. Leukapheresis yielded between about 0.85 and 10 billion PBMCs per donor.

The donors were healthy, HIV-negative adults who had no recently reported acute infections or vaccinations. Every donor was a Caucasian adult residing in Nashville, Tennessee, USA. CD4+ T cells were enriched by magnetic negative selection, after which naive cells were positively selected on CD45RA and the negative fraction was taken as the memory subset. Blood was collected by leukapheresis, and PBMCs were isolated by Ficoll-Histopaque density gradient centrifugation and then cryopreserved in liquid nitrogen vapor phase. Analytical flow cytometry was used to check the purity and quantity of every magnetically sorted T cell population. Each sorted fraction had its genomic DNA isolated and then quantified by UV absorbance on a Nanodrop 2000c. Overall results and qualifications from the work: The small number of donors limited the genetic and exposure-history diversity represented. Clonotypes shared by all four sorted-subset donors showed higher generation probabilities than non-shared clonotypes. Sampling was restricted to blood, and TCR repertoires in tissue are likely to differ from TCR repertoires in blood. Pairwise subsampling indicated that sequencing depth was expected to affect the degree of clonotype sharing among donors. Across four donors, approximately 4.6% of naive CD4, approximately 3.6% of naive CD8, 2.3% of memory CD4, and under 0.45% of memory CD8 clonotypes were shared. Estimated clonotype richness was generally larger for naive than for memory subsets. Incomplete sequencing was indicated by rarefaction of sorted-subset datasets, despite the large sequencing depth.

In the germline V gene, CDR1 corresponds to KGHSH and CDR2 to LQKENI. V and J lose 3 bases and 6 bases, and a span of 12 bases separates them. From the cysteine up to the phenylalanine, the CDR3 has a length of 15 residues. Of the read, only the CDR3 DNA is kept; its 45 bases are in frame from base 1. In its sample, this clone was seen once. Its specific antigen is unknown. Base qualities are not provided; no much larger clone lies one nucleotide away. Using the deep immunoSEQ assay, TCR CDR3 regions were amplified from genomic DNA by multiplex PCR. Extracted genomic DNA from each cell subset was distributed evenly across all wells of several immunoSEQ 96-well plates, and each plate was treated as a replicate. For sorted subsets, about 210 ng of genomic DNA, equivalent to 25,000 to 35,000 T cell genomes, went into each replicate PCR. The purified libraries were quantified using a Qubit 3.0 fluorometer, sized with a Bioanalyzer 2100, and then quantified again using the KAPA Library Quantification kit. Each immunoSEQ 96-well plate was sequenced on its own single-read 150-cycle Illumina NextSeq 550 flow cell. Regarding the original processing steps: The immunoSEQ output contained only junctional sequences without quality scores, so filtering could not match that applied to full-length reads. Sequences were annotated with PyIR, a Python wrapper for IgBLAST v1.9, using IMGT germline references to assign V/J genes and CDR3. Reads were filtered out if the reads had weak V/J assignments (E-value above 1e-6), no CDR3, stop codons, out-of-frame junctions, or ambiguous translated residues. V3J clonotypes were defined as sequences sharing an identical inferred V gene, J gene, and CDR3 amino acid sequence. Percentage overlap between repertoires was computed as shared unique clonotypes divided by the size of the smaller repertoire. Richness of each repertoire was evaluated using RTK rarefaction, the Chao1 estimator, and Recon v2.1 estimates of unobserved clonotypes. Generation probabilities for all TCRbeta clonotypes obtained by the gDNA method from a handful of donors were computed using OLGA. The table comes from immuneACCESS by way of TCRdb, which keeps in-frame sequences with V and J called. Part of the clones is missing from these tables; in studies checked, under half for an unresolved V gene and the rest for unknown reasons. The V and J calls and clone size are taken from that table; D and trimming were inferred from the DNA. Here the sample has approximately 940,000 clones; around 80% occur a single time. The ten most abundant clones make up roughly 1.5% of the sample.

This TCR derives from a man younger than 35 in good health. Input material: memory CD4+ T cells sorted from blood. What the cell subset or site label conveys for this sample: CD45RA-negative fraction. The chain links TRBV18 with TRBJ1-6; there is no confident call for the D gene. The sequence in DNA is TGTGCCAGCTCACCGGGCGAGATAACTAATTCACCCCTCCACTTT. The resulting protein is CASSPGEITNSPLHF.